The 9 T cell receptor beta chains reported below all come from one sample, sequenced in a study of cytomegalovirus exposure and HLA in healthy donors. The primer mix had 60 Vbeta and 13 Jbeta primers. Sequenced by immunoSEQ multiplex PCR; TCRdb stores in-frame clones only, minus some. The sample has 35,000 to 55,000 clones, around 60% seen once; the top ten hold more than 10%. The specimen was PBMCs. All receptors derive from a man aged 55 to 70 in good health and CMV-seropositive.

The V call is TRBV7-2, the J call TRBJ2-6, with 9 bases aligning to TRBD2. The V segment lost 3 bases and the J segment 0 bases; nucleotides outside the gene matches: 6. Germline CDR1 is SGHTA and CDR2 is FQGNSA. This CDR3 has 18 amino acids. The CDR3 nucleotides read TGTGCCAGCAGCTTGGGCCTAGCGGGGTTCTCTGGGGCCAACGTCCTGACTTTC. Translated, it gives CASSLGLAGFSGANVLTF.

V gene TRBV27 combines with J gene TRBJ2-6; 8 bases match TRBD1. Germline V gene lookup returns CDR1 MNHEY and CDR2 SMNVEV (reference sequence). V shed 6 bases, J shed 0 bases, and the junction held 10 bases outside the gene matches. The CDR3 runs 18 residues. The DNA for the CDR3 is TGTGCCAGCAGAACGGACAGGGTAGTTCCCTCTGGGGCCAACGTCCTGACTTTC. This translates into CASRTDRVVPSGANVLTF.

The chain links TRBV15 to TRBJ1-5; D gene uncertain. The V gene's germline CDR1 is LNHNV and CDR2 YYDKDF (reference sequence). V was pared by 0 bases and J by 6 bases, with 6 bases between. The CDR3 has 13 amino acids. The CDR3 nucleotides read TGTGCCACCAGCAGAGATTCGTCTCAGCCCCAGCATTTT. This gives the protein CATSRDSSQPQHF. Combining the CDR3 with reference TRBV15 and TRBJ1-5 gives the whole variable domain DAMVIQNPRYQVTQFGKPVTLSCSQTLNHNVMYWYQQKSSQAPKLLFHYYDKDFNNEADTPDNFQSRRPNTSFCFLDIRSPGLGDTAMYLCATSRDSSQPQHFGDGTRLSIL.

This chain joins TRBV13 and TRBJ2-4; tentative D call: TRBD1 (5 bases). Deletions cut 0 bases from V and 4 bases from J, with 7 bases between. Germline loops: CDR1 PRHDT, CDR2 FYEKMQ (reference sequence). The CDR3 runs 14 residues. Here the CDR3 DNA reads TGTGCCAGCAGCTTAGGTCAGGGTAAAAACATTCAGTACTTC. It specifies CASSLGQGKNIQYF.

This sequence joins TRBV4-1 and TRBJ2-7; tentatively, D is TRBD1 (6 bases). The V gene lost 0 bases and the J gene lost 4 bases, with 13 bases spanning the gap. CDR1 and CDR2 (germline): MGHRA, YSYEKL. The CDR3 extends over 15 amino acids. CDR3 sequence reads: CASSQDQGSGYEQYF. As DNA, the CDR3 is TGCGCCAGCAGCCAAGATCAGGGGTCGGGATACGAGCAGTACTTC.

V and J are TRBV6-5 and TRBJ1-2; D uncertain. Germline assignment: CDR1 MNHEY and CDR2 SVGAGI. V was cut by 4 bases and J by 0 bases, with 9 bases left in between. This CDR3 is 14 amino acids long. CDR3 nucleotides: TGTGCCAGCAGTTCCGGGATAGCTAACTATGGCTACACCTTC. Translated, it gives CASSSGIANYGYTF.

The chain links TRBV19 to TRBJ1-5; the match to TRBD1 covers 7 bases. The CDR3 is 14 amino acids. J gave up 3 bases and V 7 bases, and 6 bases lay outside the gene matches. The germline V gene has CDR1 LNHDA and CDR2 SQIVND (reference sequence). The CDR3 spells CASKKTGDNQPQHF. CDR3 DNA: TGTGCCAGTAAAAAAACAGGGGACAATCAGCCCCAGCATTTT. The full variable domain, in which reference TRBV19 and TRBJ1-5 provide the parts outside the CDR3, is DGGITQSPKYLFRKEGQNVTLSCEQNLNHDAMYWYRQDPGQGLRLIYYSQIVNDFQKGDIAEGYSVSREKKESFPLTVTSAQKNPTAFYLCASKKTGDNQPQHFGDGTRLSIL.

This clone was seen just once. The CDR3 region is CASSLRAGKNEQYF. For the CDR3, the DNA is TGTGCCAGCAGTTTACGGGCGGGTAAAAACGAGCAGTACTTC. This chain connects TRBV27 to TRBJ2-7; tentatively, D is TRBD2 (5 bases). Deletions cut 2 bases from V and 5 bases from J, with 13 bases between. The length of the CDR3 is 14 residues. Germline V gene data show CDR1 as MNHEY and CDR2 as SMNVEV (reference sequence).

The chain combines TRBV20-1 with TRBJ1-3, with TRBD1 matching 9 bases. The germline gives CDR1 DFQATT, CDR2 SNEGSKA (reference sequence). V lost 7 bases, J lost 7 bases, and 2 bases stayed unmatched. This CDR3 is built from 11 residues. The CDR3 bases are TGCAGTGGCGACAGGGGGAACACCATATATTTT. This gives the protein CSGDRGNTIYF.